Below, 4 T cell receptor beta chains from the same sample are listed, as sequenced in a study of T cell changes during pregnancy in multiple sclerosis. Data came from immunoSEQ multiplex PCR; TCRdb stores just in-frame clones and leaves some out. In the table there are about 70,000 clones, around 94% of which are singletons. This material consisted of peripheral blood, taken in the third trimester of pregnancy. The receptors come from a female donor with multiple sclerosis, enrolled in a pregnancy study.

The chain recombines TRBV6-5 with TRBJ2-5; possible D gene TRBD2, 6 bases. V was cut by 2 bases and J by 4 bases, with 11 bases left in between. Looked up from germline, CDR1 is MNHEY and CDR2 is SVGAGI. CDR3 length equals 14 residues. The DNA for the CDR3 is TGTGCCAGCAGTTACGCTCCCGGGGGAGAGACCCAGTACTTC. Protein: CASSYAPGGETQYF.

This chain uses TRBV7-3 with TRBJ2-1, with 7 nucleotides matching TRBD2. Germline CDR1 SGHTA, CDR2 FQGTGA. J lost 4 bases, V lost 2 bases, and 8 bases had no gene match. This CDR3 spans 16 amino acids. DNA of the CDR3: TGTGCCAGCAGCTTAGGGGACCTAGCGGAGTACAATGAGCAGTTCTTC. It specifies CASSLGDLAEYNEQFF.

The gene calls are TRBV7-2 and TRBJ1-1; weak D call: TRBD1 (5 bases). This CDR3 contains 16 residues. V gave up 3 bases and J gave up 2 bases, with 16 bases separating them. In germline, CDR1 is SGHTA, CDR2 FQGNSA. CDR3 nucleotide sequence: TGTGCCAGCAGCTTCTTAAAGGGGCATGGAAACACTGAAGCTTTCTTT. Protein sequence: CASSFLKGHGNTEAFF.

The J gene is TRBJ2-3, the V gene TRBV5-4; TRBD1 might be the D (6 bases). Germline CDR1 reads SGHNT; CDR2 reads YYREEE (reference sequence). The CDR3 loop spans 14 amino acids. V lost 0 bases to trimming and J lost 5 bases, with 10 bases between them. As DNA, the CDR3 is TGTGCCAGCAGCTTGGGGGGCAGGGGAGATACGCAGTATTTT. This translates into CASSLGGRGDTQYF.